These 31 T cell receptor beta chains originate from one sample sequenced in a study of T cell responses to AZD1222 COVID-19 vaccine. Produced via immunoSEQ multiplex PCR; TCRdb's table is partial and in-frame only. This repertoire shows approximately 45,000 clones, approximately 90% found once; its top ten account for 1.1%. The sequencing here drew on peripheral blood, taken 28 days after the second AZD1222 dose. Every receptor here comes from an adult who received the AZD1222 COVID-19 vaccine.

The CDR3 loop is CASSLDPGTSGYGYTF. CDR3 in DNA: TGCGCCAGCAGCTTGGACCCAGGGACATCGGGATATGGCTACACCTTC. The genes are TRBV5-1 and TRBJ1-2; perhaps TRBD1 as D (6 bases). V lost 0 bases and J 5 bases, leaving 17 bases between the germline ends. This CDR3 region has 16 residues. From germline, CDR1 is SGHRS and CDR2 YFSETQ.

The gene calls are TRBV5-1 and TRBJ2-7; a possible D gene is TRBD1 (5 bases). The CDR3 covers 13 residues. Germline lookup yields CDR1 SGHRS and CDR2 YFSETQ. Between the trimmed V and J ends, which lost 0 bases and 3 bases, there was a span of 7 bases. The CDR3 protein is CASSLGQYYEQYF. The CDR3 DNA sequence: TGCGCCAGCAGCTTGGGACAGTACTACGAGCAGTACTTC.

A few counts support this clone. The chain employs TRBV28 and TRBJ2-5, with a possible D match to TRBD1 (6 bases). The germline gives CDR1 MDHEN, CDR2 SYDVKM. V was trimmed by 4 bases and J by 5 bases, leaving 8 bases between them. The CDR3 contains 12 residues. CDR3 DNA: TGTGCCAGCAGTTACAGGGTGGAGACCCAGTACTTC. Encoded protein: CASSYRVETQYF.

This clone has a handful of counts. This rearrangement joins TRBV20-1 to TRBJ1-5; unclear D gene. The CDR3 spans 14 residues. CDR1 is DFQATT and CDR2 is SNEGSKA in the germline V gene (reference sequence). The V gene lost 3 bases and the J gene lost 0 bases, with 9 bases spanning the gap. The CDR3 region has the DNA TGCAGTGCTAGTACCGGGCATAGCAATCAGCCCCAGCATTTT. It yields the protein CSASTGHSNQPQHF.

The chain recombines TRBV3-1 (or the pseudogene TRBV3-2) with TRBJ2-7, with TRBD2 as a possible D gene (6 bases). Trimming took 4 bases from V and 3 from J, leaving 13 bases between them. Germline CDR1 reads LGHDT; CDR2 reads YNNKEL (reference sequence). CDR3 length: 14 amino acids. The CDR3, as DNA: TGTGCCAGCAGCCCTATGTCGACTAGCTACGAGCAGTACTTC. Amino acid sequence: CASSPMSTSYEQYF.

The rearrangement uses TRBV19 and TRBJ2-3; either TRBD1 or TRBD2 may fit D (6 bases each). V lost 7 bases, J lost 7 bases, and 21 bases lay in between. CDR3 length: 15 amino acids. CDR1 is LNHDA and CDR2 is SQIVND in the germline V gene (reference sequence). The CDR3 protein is CASTTLGGIGNTQYF. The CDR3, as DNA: TGTGCCAGTACCACTCTGGGGGGCATAGGGAATACGCAGTATTTT.

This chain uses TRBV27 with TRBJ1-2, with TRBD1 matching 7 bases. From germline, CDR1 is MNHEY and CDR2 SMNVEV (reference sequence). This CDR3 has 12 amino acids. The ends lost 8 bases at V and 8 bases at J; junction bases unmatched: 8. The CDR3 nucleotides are TGTGCCAGCGGAAGACAGGGTTTGGGCTACACCTTC. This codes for CASGRQGLGYTF.

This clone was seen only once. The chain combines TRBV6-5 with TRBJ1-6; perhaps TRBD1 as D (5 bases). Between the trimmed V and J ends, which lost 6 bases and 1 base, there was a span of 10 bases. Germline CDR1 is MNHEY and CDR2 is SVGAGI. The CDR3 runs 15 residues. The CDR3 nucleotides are TGTGCCAGCAGGGGTGGGGGGTCCTATAATTCACCCCTCCACTTT. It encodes CASRGGGSYNSPLHF.

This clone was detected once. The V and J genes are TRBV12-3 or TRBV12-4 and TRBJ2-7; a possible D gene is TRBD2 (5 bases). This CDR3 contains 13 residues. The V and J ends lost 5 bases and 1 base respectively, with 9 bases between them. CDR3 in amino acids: CASSPRGSYEQYF. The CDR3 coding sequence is TGTGCCAGCAGTCCCCGGGGATCCTACGAGCAGTACTTC.

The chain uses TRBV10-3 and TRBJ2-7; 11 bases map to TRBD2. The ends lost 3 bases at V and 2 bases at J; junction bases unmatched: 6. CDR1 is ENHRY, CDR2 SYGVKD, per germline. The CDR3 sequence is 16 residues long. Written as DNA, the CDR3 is TGTGCCATCAGTGACGTTAGCGGGAGGGCCCCCTACGAGCAGTACTTC. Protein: CAISDVSGRAPYEQYF.

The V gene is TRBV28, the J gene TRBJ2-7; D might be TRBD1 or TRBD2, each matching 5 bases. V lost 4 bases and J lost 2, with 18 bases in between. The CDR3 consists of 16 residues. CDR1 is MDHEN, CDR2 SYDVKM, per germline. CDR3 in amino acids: CASSSPYGAGTYEQYF. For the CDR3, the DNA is TGTGCCAGCAGTTCCCCGTATGGGGCGGGTACCTACGAGCAGTACTTC.

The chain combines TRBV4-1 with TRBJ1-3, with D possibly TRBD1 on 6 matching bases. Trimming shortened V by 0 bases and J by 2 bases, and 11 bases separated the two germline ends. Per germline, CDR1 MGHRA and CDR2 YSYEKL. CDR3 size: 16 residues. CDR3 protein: CASSQDHRAAGNTIYF. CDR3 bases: TGCGCCAGCAGCCAAGATCACAGGGCGGCTGGAAACACCATATATTTT.

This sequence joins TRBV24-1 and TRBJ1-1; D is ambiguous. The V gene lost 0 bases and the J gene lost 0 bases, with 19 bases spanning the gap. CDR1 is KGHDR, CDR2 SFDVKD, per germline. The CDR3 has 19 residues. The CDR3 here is CATSDLPYSPSWVNTEAFF. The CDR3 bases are TGTGCCACCAGTGATTTGCCGTACAGTCCGTCGTGGGTGAACACTGAAGCTTTCTTT.

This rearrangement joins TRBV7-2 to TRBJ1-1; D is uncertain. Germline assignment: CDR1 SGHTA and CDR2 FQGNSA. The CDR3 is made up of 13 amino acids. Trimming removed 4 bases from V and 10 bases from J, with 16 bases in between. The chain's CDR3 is CASSSGLYWAAFF. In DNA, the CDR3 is TGTGCCAGCAGCTCCGGTCTTTACTGGGCAGCTTTCTTT.

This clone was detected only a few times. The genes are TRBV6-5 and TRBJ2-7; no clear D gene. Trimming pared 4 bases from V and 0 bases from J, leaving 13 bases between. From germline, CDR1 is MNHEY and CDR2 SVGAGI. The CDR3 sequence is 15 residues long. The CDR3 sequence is CASSSAGGSSYEQYF. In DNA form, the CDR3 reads TGTGCCAGCAGTTCCGCAGGTGGCAGCTCCTACGAGCAGTACTTC.

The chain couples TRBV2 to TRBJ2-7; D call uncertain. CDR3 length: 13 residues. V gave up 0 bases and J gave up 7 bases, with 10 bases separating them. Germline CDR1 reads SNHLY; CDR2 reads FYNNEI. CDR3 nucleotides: TGTGCCAGCAGTGAAGCCTCCGAGAAGGAGCAGTACTTC. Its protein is CASSEASEKEQYF. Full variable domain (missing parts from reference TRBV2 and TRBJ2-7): EPEVTQTPSHQVTQMGQEVILRCVPISNHLYFYWYRQILGQKVEFLVSFYNNEISEKSEIFDDQFSVERPDGSNFTLKIRSTKLEDSAMYFCASSEASEKEQYFGPGTRLTVT.

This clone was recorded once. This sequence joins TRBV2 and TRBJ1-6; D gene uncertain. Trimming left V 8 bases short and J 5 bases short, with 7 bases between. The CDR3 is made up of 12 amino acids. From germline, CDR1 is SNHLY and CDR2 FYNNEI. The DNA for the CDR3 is TGTGCCAGCGGACGAGATAATTCACCCCTCCACTTT. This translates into CASGRDNSPLHF.

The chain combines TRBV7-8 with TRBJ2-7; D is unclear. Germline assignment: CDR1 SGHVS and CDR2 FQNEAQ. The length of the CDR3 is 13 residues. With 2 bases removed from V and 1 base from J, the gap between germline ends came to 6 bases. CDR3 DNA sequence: TGTGCCAGCAGCTTAAGGGTTTCCTACGAGCAGTACTTC. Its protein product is CASSLRVSYEQYF.

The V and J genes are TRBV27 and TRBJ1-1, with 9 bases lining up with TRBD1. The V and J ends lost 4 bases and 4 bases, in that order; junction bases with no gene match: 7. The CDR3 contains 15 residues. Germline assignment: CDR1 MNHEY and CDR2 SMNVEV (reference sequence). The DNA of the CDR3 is TGTGCCAGCAGTTGGGGGACAGGGTCGGGCACTGAAGCTTTCTTT. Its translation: CASSWGTGSGTEAFF.

For the CDR3, the DNA is TGCGCCAGCACTCTTGGGTCTAGCGGGAGTCCGGACGAGCAGTACTTC. It yields the protein CASTLGSSGSPDEQYF. The chain couples TRBV5-1 to TRBJ2-7; 10 nucleotides align to TRBD2. This CDR3 has 16 amino acids. The V and J ends lost 6 bases and 5 bases, in that order; junction bases with no gene match: 14. Germline V gene sequence: CDR1 SGHRS, CDR2 YFSETQ.

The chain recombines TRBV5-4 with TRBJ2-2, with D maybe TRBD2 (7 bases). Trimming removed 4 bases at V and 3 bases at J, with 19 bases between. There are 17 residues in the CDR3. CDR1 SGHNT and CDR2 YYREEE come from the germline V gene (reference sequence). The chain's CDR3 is CASSGGGGSFHTGELFF. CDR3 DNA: TGTGCCAGCAGCGGGGGGGGCGGGAGTTTTCACACCGGGGAGCTGTTTTTT.

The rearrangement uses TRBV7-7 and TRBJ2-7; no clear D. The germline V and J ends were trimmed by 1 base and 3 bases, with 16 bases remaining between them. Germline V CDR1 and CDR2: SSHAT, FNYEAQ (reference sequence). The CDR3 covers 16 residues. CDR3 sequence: CASSLESGLGVYEQYF. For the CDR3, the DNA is TGTGCCAGCAGCTTAGAGTCTGGCCTCGGAGTCTACGAGCAGTACTTC.

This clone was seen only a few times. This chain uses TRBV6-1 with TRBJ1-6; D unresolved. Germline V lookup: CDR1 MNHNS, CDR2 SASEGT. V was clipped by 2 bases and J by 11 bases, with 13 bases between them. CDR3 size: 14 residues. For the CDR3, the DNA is TGTGCCAGCAGTGAAATGGTCTATTTGACACCCCTCCACTTT. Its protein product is CASSEMVYLTPLHF.

The CDR3 sequence: CASRRTGAYEQYF. The DNA for the CDR3 is TGTGCCAGCAGACGGACAGGGGCCTACGAGCAGTACTTC. The J gene is TRBJ2-7, the V gene TRBV7-2; 9 nucleotides agree with TRBD1. With V trimmed by 6 bases and J by 2 bases, 2 bases remained unmatched. CDR1 and CDR2 from the germline V gene are SGHTA and FQGNSA. This CDR3 comprises 13 residues.

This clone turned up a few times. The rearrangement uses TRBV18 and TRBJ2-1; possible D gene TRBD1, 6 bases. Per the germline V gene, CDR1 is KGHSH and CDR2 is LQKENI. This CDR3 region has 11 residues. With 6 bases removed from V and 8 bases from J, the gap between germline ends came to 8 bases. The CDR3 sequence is CASSPGDEQFF. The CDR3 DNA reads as TGTGCCAGCTCCCCAGGGGATGAGCAGTTCTTC.

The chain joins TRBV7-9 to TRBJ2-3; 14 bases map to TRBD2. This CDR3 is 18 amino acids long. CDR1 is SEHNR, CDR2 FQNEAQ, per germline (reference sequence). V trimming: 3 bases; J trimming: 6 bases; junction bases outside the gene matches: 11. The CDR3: CASSLSRVTSGRVDTQYF. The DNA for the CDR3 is TGTGCCAGCAGCTTGTCCCGGGTGACTAGCGGGAGGGTGGATACGCAGTATTTT.

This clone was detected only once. CDR3 region: CASSLGPGANEKLFF. The CDR3 bases are TGTGCCAGCAGCTTGGGCCCGGGGGCTAATGAAAAACTGTTTTTT. V is TRBV5-6 and J is TRBJ1-4; tentative D call: TRBD1 (5 bases). CDR3 length: 15 amino acids. Germline V gene data show CDR1 as SGHDT and CDR2 as YYEEEE. Trimming removed 0 bases from V and 3 bases from J, with 9 bases in between.

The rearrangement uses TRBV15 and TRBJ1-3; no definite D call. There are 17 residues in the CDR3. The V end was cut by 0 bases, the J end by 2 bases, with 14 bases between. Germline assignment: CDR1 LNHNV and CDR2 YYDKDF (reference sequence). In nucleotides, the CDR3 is TGTGCCACCAGCAGAGATGGGCCCAGTTTACCTGGAAACACCATATATTTT. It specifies CATSRDGPSLPGNTIYF.

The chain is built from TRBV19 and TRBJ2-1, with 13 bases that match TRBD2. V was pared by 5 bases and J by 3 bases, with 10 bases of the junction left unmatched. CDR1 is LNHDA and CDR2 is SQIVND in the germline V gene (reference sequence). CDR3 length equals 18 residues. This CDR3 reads CASSPLAGGILGYNEQFF. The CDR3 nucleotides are TGTGCCAGTAGTCCACTAGCGGGAGGGATCTTAGGCTACAATGAGCAGTTCTTC.

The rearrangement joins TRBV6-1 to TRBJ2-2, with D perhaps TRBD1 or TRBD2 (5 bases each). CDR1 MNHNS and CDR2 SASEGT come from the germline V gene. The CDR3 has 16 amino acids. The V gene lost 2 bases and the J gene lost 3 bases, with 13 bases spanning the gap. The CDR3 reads CASSEILGTHTGELFF. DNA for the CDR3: TGTGCCAGCAGTGAAATTCTGGGGACCCACACCGGGGAGCTGTTTTTT.

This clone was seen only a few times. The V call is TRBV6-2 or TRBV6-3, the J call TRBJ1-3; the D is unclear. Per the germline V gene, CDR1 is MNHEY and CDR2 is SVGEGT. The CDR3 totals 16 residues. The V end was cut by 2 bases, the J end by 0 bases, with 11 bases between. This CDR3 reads CASSYAGYHSGNTIYF. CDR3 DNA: TGTGCCAGCAGTTACGCCGGTTACCACTCTGGAAACACCATATATTTT.